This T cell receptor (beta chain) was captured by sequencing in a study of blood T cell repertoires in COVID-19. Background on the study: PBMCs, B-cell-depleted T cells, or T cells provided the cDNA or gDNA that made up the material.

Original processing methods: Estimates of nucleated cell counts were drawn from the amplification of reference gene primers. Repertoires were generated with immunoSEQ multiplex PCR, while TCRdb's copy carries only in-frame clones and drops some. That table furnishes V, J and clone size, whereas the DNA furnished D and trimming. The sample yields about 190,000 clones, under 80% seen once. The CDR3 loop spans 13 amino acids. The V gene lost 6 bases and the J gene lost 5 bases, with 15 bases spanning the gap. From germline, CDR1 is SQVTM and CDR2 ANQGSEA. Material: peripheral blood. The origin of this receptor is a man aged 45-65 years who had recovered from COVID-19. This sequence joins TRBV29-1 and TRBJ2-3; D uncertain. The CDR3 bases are TGCAGCGTCGCGATAGCTTTAAAAGATACGCAGTATTTT. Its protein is CSVAIALKDTQYF.